This TCR beta chain originates from a study of CD8 T cells in ankylosing spondylitis. Germline values: CDR1 MNHNS, CDR2 SASEGT. The CDR3 runs to 15 residues. V lost 1 base, J lost 7 bases, and 5 bases stayed unmatched. This clonotype has a count of ten or more. Each CDR3 protein gets one entry after TCRdb re-called the 5' RACE reads with MiXCR. The table shows about 190,000 distinct CDR3 sequences, with about an eighth occurring only once. Sequencing was carried out using blood, either unsorted or a sorted T cell fraction (not recorded which). This TCR was sampled from a female donor with ankylosing spondylitis or in good health (not recorded which). J is TRBJ1-4 and V is TRBV6-1; TRBD1 matches 8 bases. The CDR3 protein is CASSEVTGGGEKLFF. In DNA, the CDR3 is TGTGCCAGCAGTGAAGTTACAGGGGGTGGTGAAAAACTGTTTTTT.